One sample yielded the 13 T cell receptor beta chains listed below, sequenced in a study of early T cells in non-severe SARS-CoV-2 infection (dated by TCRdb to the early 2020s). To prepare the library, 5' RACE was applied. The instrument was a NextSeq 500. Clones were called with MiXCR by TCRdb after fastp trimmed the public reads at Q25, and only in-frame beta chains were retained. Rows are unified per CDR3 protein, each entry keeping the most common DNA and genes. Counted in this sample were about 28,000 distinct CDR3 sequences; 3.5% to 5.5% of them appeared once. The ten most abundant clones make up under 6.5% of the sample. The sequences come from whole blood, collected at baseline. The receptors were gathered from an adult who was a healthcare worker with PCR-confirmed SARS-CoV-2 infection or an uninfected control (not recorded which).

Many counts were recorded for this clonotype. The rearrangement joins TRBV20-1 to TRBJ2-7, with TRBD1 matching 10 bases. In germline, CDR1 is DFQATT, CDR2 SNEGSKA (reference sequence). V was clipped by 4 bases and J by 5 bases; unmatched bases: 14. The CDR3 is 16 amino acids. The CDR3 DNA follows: TGCAGTGCTATTTCCGGGACAGGGGTTCGAAGAGACGAGCAGTACTTC. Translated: CSAISGTGVRRDEQYF.

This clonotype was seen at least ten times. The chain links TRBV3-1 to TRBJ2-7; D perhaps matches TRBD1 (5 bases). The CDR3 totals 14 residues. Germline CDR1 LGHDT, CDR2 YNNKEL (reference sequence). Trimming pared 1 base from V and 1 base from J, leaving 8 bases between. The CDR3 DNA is TGTGCCAGCAGCCAAGTTTCAGGGTCCTACGAGCAGTACTTC. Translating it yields CASSQVSGSYEQYF.

Here the CDR3 reads CSVGGGHQETQYF. DNA for the CDR3: TGCAGCGTGGGCGGCGGACACCAAGAGACCCAGTACTTC. This chain uses TRBV29-1 with TRBJ2-5, with D unclear. Germline CDR1 SQVTM, CDR2 ANQGSEA. Trimming stripped 6 bases from V and 0 bases from J, with 11 bases between. This CDR3 spans 13 amino acids.

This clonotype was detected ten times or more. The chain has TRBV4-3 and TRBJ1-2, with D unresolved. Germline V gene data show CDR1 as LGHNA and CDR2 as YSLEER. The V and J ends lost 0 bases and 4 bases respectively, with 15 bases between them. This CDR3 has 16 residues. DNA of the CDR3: TGCGCCAGCAGCCAAGATCGGTCAGCCAACCTCTATGGCTACACCTTC. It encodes CASSQDRSANLYGYTF.

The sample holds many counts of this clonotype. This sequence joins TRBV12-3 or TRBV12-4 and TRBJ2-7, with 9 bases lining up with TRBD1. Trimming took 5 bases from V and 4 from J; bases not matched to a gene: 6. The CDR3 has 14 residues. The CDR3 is CASSPWDRVYEQYF. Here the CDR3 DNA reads TGTGCCAGCAGTCCCTGGGACAGGGTTTACGAGCAGTACTTC.

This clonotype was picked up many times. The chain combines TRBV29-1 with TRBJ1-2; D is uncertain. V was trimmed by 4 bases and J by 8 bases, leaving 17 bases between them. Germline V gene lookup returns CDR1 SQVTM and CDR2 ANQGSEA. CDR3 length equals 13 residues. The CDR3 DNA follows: TGCAGCGTTGGCCCCCTTGACAAAGGGGGCTACACCTTC. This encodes CSVGPLDKGGYTF.

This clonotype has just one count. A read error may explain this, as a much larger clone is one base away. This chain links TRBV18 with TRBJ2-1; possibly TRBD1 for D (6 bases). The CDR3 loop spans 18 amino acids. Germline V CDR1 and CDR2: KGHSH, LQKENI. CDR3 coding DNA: TGTCCCAGCTCACCCCAATCTTTGACAGGTAGCTCCTACAATGAGCAGTTCTTC. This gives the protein CPSSPQSLTGSSYNEQFF.

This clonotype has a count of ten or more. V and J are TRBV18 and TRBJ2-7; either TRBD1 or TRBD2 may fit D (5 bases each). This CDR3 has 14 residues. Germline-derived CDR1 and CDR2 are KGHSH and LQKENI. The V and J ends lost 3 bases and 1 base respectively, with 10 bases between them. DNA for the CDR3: TGTGCCAGCTCACCGGGACGGAGTTCCTACGAGCAGTACTTC. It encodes CASSPGRSSYEQYF.

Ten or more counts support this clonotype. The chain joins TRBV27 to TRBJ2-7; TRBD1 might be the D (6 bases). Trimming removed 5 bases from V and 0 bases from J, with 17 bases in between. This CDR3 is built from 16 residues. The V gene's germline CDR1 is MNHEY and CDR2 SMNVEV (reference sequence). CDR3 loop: CASSAIRTVLSYEQYF. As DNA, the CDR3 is TGTGCCAGCAGTGCAATACGGACAGTTCTCTCCTACGAGCAGTACTTC.

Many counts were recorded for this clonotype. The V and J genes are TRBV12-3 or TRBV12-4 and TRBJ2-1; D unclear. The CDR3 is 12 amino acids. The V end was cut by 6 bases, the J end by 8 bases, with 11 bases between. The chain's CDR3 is CASSDGPDEQFF. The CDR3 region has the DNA TGTGCCAGCAGCGATGGTCCCGATGAGCAGTTCTTC.

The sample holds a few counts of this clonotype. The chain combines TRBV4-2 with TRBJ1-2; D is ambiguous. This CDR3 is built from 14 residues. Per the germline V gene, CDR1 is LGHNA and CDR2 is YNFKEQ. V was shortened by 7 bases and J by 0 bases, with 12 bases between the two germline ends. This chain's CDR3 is CASTTDPTNYGYTF. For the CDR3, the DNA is TGTGCCAGCACCACCGACCCTACTAACTATGGCTACACCTTC.

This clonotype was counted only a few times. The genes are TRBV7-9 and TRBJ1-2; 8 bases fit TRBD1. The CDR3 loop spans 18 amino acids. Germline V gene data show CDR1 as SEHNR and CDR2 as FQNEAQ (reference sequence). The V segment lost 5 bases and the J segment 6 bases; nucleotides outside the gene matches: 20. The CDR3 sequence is CASSPKPQGAAYRNGYTF. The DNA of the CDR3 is TGTGCCAGCAGCCCCAAGCCGCAGGGGGCGGCGTATAGGAATGGCTACACCTTC.

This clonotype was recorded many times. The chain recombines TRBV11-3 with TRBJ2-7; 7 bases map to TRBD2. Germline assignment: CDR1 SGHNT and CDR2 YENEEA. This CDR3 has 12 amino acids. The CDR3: CARGGDPHEQYF. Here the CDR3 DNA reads TGTGCGCGGGGAGGGGACCCCCACGAGCAGTACTTC.